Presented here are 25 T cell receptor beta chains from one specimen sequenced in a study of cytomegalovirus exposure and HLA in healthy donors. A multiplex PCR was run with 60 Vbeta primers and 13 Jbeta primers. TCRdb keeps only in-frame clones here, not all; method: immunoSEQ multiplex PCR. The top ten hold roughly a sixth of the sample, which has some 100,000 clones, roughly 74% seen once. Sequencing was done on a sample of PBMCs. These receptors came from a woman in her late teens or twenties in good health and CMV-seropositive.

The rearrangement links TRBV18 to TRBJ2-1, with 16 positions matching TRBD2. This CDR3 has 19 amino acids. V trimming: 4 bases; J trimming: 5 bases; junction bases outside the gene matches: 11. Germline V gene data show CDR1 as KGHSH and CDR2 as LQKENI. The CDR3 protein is CASSHSTGTSGRADNEQFF. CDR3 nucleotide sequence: TGTGCCAGCTCACACTCGACCGGGACTAGCGGGAGGGCCGACAATGAGCAGTTCTTC.

The CDR3 sequence: CASSVGGTPTETQYF. The CDR3 DNA reads TGTGCCAGCAGCGTAGGAGGGACTCCCACTGAGACCCAGTACTTC. The chain couples TRBV9 to TRBJ2-5; D might be TRBD2 (6 bases). CDR1 is SGDLS, CDR2 YYNGEE, per germline. V lost 0 bases and J 5 bases, leaving 14 bases between the germline ends. The CDR3 length is 15 residues.

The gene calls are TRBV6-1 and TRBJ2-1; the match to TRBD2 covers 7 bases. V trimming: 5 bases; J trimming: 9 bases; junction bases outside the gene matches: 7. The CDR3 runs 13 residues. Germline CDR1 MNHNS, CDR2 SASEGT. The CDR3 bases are TGTGCCAGCAGTCCCGTTGGGGAGGGTGAGCAGTTCTTC. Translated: CASSPVGEGEQFF.

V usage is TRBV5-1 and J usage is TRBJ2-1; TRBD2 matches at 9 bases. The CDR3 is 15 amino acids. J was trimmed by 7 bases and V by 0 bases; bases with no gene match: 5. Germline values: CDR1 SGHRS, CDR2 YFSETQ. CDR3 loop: CASSLGLAERNEQFF. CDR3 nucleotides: TGCGCCAGCAGCTTGGGACTAGCGGAGCGTAATGAGCAGTTCTTC.

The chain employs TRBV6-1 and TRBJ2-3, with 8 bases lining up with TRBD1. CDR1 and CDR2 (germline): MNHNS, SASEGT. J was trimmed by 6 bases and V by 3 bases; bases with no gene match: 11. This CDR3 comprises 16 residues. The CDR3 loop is CASSENRGFLSDTQYF. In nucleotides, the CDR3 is TGTGCCAGCAGTGAGAACAGGGGGTTTTTATCGGATACGCAGTATTTT.

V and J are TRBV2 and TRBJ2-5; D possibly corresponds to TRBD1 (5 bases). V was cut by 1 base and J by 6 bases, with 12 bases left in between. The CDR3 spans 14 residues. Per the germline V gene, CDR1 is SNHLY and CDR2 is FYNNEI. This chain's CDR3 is CASSEGGARKTQYF. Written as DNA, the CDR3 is TGTGCCAGCAGTGAAGGTGGGGCCCGAAAGACCCAGTACTTC. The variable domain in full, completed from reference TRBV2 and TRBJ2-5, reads EPEVTQTPSHQVTQMGQEVILRCVPISNHLYFYWYRQILGQKVEFLVSFYNNEISEKSEIFDDQFSVERPDGSNFTLKIRSTKLEDSAMYFCASSEGGARKTQYFGPGTRLLVL.

The CDR3 loop reads CASTRGGTGELFF. CDR3 nucleotides: TGTGCCAGCACCCGAGGGGGAACCGGGGAGCTGTTTTTT. The chain has TRBV6-5 and TRBJ2-2; D may be TRBD1 (6 bases). Germline V gene data show CDR1 as MNHEY and CDR2 as SVGAGI. The CDR3 contains 13 residues. The V gene lost 7 bases and the J gene lost 5 bases, with 11 bases spanning the gap.

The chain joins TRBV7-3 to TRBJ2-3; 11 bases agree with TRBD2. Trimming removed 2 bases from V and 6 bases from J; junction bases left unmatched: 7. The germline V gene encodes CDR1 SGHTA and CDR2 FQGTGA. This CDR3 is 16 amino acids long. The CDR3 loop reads CASSLYSGGARDTQYF. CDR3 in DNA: TGTGCCAGCAGCTTATATAGCGGGGGGGCCCGGGATACGCAGTATTTT. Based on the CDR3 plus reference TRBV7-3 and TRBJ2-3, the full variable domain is GAGVSQTPSNKVTEKGKYVELRCDPISGHTALYWYRQSLGQGPEFLIYFQGTGAADDSGLPNDRFFAVRPEGSVSTLKIQRTERGDSAVYLCASSLYSGGARDTQYFGPGTRLTVL.

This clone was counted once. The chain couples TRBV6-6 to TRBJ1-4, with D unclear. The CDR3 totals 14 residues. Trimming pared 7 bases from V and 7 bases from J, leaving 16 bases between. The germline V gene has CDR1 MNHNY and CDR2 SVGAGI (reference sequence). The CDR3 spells CASTDGVGGEKLFF. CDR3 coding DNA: TGTGCCAGCACCGATGGCGTGGGAGGTGAAAAACTGTTTTTT.

The DNA for the CDR3 is TGTGCCAGTAGTCCCGCCGGGACTCCGCGCGAGCAGTACTTC. Translating gives CASSPAGTPREQYF. This chain connects TRBV19 to TRBJ2-7; D is perhaps TRBD2 (6 bases). The CDR3 is 14 amino acids. Germline CDR1 LNHDA, CDR2 SQIVND (reference sequence). Trimming removed 5 bases at V and 6 bases at J, with 17 bases between.

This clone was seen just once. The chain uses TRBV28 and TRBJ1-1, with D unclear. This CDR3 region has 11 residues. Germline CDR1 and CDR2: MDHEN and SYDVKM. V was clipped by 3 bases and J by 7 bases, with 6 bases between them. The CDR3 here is CASSFGSEAFF. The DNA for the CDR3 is TGTGCCAGCAGTTTTGGCAGTGAAGCTTTCTTT.

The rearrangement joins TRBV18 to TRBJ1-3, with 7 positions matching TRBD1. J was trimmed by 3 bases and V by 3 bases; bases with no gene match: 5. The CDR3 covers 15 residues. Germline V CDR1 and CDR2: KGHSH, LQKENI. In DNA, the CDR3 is TGTGCCAGCTCACCGCCCGGGACAGTTGGAAACACCATATATTTT. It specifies CASSPPGTVGNTIYF. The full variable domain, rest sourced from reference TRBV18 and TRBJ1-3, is NAGVMQNPRHLVRRRGQEARLRCSPMKGHSHVYWYRQLPEEGLKFMVYLQKENIIDESGMPKERFSAEFPKEGPSILRIQQVVRGDSAAYFCASSPPGTVGNTIYFGEGSWLTVV.

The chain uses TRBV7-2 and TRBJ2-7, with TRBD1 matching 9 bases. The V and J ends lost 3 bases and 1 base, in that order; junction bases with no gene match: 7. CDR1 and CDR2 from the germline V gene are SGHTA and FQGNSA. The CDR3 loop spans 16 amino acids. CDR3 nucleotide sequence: TGTGCCAGCAGCTTCCTCCCGGGACAGGGATCCTACGAGCAGTACTTC. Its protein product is CASSFLPGQGSYEQYF.

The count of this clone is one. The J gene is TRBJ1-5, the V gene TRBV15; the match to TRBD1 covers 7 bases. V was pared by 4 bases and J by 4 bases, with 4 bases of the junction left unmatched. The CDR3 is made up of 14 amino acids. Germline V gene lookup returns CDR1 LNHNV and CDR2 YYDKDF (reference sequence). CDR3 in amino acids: CATSTTGRNQPQHF. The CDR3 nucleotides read TGTGCCACCAGCACGACAGGGAGGAATCAGCCCCAGCATTTT.

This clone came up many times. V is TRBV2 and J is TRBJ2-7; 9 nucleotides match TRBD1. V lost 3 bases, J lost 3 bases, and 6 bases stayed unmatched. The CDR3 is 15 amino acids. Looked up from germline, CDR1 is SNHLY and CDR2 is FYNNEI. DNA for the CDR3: TGTGCCAGCAGTGAGGGACAGGGAAATTTCTACGAGCAGTACTTC. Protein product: CASSEGQGNFYEQYF.

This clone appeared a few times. CDR3 residues: CASSYVKTGGEAFF. CDR3 nucleotide sequence: TGTGCCAGCAGCTACGTTAAGACAGGGGGCGAAGCTTTCTTT. This rearrangement joins TRBV5-6 to TRBJ1-1; 10 nucleotides agree with TRBD1. V lost 3 bases, J lost 8 bases, and 7 bases stayed unmatched. The CDR3 runs to 14 residues. Germline V gene lookup returns CDR1 SGHDT and CDR2 YYEEEE.

CDR3 bases: TGTGCCAGCAGCCAAGAAGTTAGCGGAGCCTTGGGGGATGAGCAGTTCTTC. Residues: CASSQEVSGALGDEQFF. The chain is built from TRBV4-2 and TRBJ2-1; possible D gene TRBD2, 6 bases. V lost 0 bases and J lost 8, with 20 bases in between. The CDR3 sequence is 17 residues long. Germline CDR1 and CDR2: LGHNA and YNFKEQ.

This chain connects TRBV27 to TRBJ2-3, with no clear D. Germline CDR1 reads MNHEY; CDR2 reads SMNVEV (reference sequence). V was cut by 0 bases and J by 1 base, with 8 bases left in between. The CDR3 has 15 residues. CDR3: CASSLSLRGTDTQYF. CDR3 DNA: TGTGCCAGCAGTTTATCGTTACGGGGCACAGATACGCAGTATTTT.

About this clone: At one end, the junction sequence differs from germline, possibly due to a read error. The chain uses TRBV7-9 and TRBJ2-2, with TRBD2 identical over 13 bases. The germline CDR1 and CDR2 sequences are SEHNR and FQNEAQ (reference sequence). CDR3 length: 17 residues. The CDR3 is CSSSPGTSGMESGELFF. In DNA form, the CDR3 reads TGTTCCAGCAGCCCCGGGACTAGCGGGATGGAGAGCGGGGAGCTGTTTTTT.

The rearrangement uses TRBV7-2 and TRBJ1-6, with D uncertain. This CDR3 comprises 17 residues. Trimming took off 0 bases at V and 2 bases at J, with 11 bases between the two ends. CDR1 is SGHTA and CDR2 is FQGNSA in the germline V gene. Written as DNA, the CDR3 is TGTGCCAGCAGCTTAGCCTCGCGGCAGACCTATAATTCACCCCTCCACTTT. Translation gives CASSLASRQTYNSPLHF.

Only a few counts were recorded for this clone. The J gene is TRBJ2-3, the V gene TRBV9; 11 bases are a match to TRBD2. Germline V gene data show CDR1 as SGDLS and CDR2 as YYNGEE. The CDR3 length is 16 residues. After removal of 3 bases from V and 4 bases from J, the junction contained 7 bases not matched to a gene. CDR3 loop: CASSGLAGGPADTQYF. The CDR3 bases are TGTGCCAGCAGCGGATTAGCGGGAGGGCCGGCAGATACGCAGTATTTT.

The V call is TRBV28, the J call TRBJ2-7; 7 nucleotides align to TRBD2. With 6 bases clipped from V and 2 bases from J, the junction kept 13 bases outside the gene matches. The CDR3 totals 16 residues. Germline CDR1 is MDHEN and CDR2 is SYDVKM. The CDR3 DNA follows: TGTGCCAGCAGCCCCTTAGCGGGCGGCGGCCCCTACGAGCAGTACTTC. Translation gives CASSPLAGGGPYEQYF.

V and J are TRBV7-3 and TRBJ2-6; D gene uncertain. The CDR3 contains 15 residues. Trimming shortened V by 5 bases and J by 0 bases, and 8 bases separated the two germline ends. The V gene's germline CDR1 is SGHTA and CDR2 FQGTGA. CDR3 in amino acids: CASSQIHSGANVLTF. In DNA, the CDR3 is TGTGCCAGCAGCCAGATTCACTCTGGGGCCAACGTCCTGACTTTC.

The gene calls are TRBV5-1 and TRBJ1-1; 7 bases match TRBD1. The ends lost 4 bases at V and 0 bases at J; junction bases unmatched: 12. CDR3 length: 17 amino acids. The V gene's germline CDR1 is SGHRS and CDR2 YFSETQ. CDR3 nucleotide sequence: TGCGCCAGCAGCCCGAGCCCGAAGACAGGGTTGAACACTGAAGCTTTCTTT. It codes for CASSPSPKTGLNTEAFF.

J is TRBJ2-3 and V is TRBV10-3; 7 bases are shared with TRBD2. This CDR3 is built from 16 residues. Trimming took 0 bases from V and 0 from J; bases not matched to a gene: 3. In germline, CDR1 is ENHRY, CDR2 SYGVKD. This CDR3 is CAISESRGGSTDTQYF. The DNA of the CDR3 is TGTGCCATCAGTGAGTCCCGCGGGGGTAGCACAGATACGCAGTATTTT.